This TCR beta chain appears in the sequencing data of a study of CD8 T cells in ankylosing spondylitis. Overall study findings and caveats: A number of the motif variants had already been described in reactive arthritis synovial fluid and blood. CD8+ by phenotype, disease-linked clones were relatively rare in peripheral blood. Enrichment of disease-linked clones was reportedly significant in matched ankylosing spondylitis synovial fluid. Fewer than 10 highly homologous variants made up a TCR beta motif that seemed to typify ankylosing spondylitis blood.

This clonotype was found many times. What it binds is unknown. The trim removed 6 bases at V and 3 bases at J, leaving 6 bases unmatched. The CDR3 is 13 amino acids. Germline V gene data show CDR1 as DFQATT and CDR2 as SNEGSKA (reference sequence). From the 5' RACE reads, TCRdb called clonotypes with MiXCR, one entry per CDR3 protein. Altogether 200,000 or so distinct CDR3 sequences are present, over 10% being singletons, with the ten largest covering 11%. Sequenced material: blood, either unsorted or a sorted T cell fraction (not recorded which). The chain carries TRBV20-1 and TRBJ2-7; the match to TRBD1 covers 9 bases. The receptor was isolated from a female donor with ankylosing spondylitis or in good health (not recorded which). Here the CDR3 reads CSAGTGKNYEQYF. The CDR3 nucleotides are TGCAGTGCGGGGACAGGGAAAAACTACGAGCAGTACTTC.